These 22 T cell receptor beta chains came from one sample sequenced in a study of shared clonotypes between healthy human individuals. The data were produced by immunoSEQ multiplex PCR, yet TCRdb's version contains in-frame clones alone and is incomplete. This sample has 730,000 or so clones; 60% to 80% occur once, and the top ten carry less than 2%. Sequencing input: memory CD4+ T cells sorted from blood. Regarding subset: CD45RA-negative fraction. Receptors originate from a woman in her twenties or thirties in good health.

This rearrangement joins TRBV2 to TRBJ1-2; 7 nucleotides match TRBD1. CDR3 size: 15 residues. V lost 9 bases to trimming and J lost 2 bases; unmatched junction nucleotides: 12. CDR1 is SNHLY, CDR2 FYNNEI, per germline. For the CDR3, the DNA is TGTGCCAGTCCTACAAGTGGGGGACAGAACTATGGCTACACCTTC. This codes for CASPTSGGQNYGYTF.

The chain combines TRBV9 with TRBJ2-3, with D perhaps matching TRBD1 or TRBD2 (5 bases each). Trimming stripped 0 bases from V and 5 bases from J, with 13 bases between. The CDR3 has 15 amino acids. Germline values: CDR1 SGDLS, CDR2 YYNGEE. CDR3 in amino acids: CASSVGYTGLDTQYF. CDR3 DNA: TGTGCCAGCAGCGTAGGCTACACGGGGCTAGATACGCAGTATTTT.

The V call is TRBV5-1, the J call TRBJ2-7; TRBD1 matches at 9 bases. The CDR3 covers 16 residues. In germline, CDR1 is SGHRS, CDR2 YFSETQ. V lost 2 bases and J lost 0; bases outside the gene matches: 6. CDR3: CASSFHRDRVSYEQYF. DNA for the CDR3: TGCGCCAGCAGCTTTCACCGGGACAGGGTCTCCTACGAGCAGTACTTC. Together with reference TRBV5-1 and TRBJ2-7, the CDR3 gives the full variable domain: KAGVTQTPRYLIKTRGQQVTLSCSPISGHRSVSWYQQTPGQGLQFLFEYFSETQRNKGNFPGRFSGRQFSNSRSEMNVSTLELGDSALYLCASSFHRDRVSYEQYFGPGTRLTVT.

J is TRBJ1-5 and V is TRBV30, with D perhaps matching TRBD1 (5 bases). CDR3 length: 12 residues. With 5 bases removed from V and 6 bases from J, the gap between germline ends came to 11 bases. Germline V CDR1 and CDR2: GTSNPN, SVGIG (reference sequence). CDR3 DNA sequence: TGTGCCTGGGGCCTAAGGGGTCAGCCCCAGCATTTT. Its protein product is CAWGLRGQPQHF.

The chain links TRBV7-8 to TRBJ2-1, with D maybe TRBD2 (6 bases). There are 14 residues in the CDR3. In germline, CDR1 is SGHVS, CDR2 FQNEAQ. The germline V and J ends were trimmed by 0 bases and 4 bases, with 7 bases remaining between them. CDR3 amino acids: CASSLAGGYNEQFF. The CDR3 DNA sequence: TGTGCCAGCAGCTTAGCGGGGGGATACAATGAGCAGTTCTTC.

The table lists this clone with a few counts. The chain joins TRBV25-1 to TRBJ2-3, with D possibly being TRBD2 (6 bases). Trimming removed 6 bases at V and 7 bases at J, with 26 bases between. Germline values: CDR1 MGHDK, CDR2 SYGVNS. CDR3 length: 17 residues. As DNA, the CDR3 is TGTGCCAGCAGCCCCTTGGGTATGCCGGGAGAGGTGAATACGCAGTATTTT. Translation gives CASSPLGMPGEVNTQYF.

Only one count was recorded for this clone. This chain links TRBV7-9 with TRBJ2-3, with 8 bases lining up with TRBD2. The length of the CDR3 is 11 residues. The germline V gene has CDR1 SEHNR and CDR2 FQNEAQ (reference sequence). V dropped 10 bases and J dropped 14; count of bases not matched to a gene: 11. The chain's CDR3 is CATQIAGIPYF. The CDR3 bases are TGTGCCACCCAGATAGCGGGGATCCCGTATTTT.

At least ten counts were recorded for this clone. The chain is built from TRBV5-1 and TRBJ1-2, with D tentatively TRBD1 (5 bases). V lost 5 bases and J 4 bases, leaving 15 bases between the germline ends. The CDR3 is 14 residues long. Looked up from germline, CDR1 is SGHRS and CDR2 is YFSETQ. As DNA, the CDR3 is TGCGCCAGCAGGCCCGGGACGGAGACCTATGGCTACACCTTC. This translates into CASRPGTETYGYTF.

This chain uses TRBV13 with TRBJ2-5; 12 bases map to TRBD2. The CDR3 consists of 15 residues. Germline CDR1 reads PRHDT; CDR2 reads FYEKMQ (reference sequence). V lost 5 bases and J lost 3; bases outside the gene matches: 4. This chain's CDR3 is CASSGSSGREETQYF. For the CDR3, the DNA is TGTGCCAGCAGCGGATCTAGCGGGAGGGAAGAGACCCAGTACTTC.

This clone was seen ten or more times. J is TRBJ1-1 and V is TRBV28; D not resolved. Germline V gene lookup returns CDR1 MDHEN and CDR2 SYDVKM. CDR3 length: 12 amino acids. The V end was cut by 6 bases, the J end by 4 bases, with 9 bases between. The CDR3 DNA reads TGTGCCAGCAGACTCGTGAGCACTGAAGCTTTCTTT. Translation: CASRLVSTEAFF.

This clone was seen at least ten times. V usage is TRBV6-4 and J usage is TRBJ1-2, with TRBD1 identical over 12 bases. In germline, CDR1 is MRHNA, CDR2 SNTAGT. V dropped 6 bases and J dropped 6; count of bases not matched to a gene: 11. This CDR3 is 16 amino acids long. The CDR3 region has the DNA TGTGCCAGCAGCCGCGACCCGGGACAGGGGGCAGATGGCTACACCTTC. It encodes CASSRDPGQGADGYTF.

J is TRBJ2-5 and V is TRBV4-1; D gene ambiguous. V lost 2 bases and J lost 4, with 8 bases in between. CDR1 and CDR2 from the germline V gene are MGHRA and YSYEKL. The CDR3 consists of 13 residues. The DNA for the CDR3 is TGCGCCAGCAGCCAAACCAAGGGAGAGACCCAGTACTTC. This gives the protein CASSQTKGETQYF.

The genes are TRBV28 and TRBJ2-7; 8 nucleotides agree with TRBD1. Germline CDR1 is MDHEN and CDR2 is SYDVKM. V lost 11 bases, J lost 3 bases, and 12 bases stayed unmatched. This CDR3 comprises 14 residues. The CDR3 here is CAVQETRGHYEQYF. Here the CDR3 DNA reads TGTGCCGTACAAGAGACCAGGGGGCACTACGAGCAGTACTTC.

V usage is TRBV9 and J usage is TRBJ1-4; tentatively, D is TRBD1 (6 bases). V was trimmed by 1 base and J by 5 bases, leaving 12 bases between them. Germline CDR1 reads SGDLS; CDR2 reads YYNGEE. This CDR3 is 15 amino acids long. The CDR3 loop reads CASSVYRAGNEKLFF. The CDR3 nucleotides read TGTGCCAGCAGCGTATACAGGGCTGGCAATGAAAAACTGTTTTTT.

The chain is built from TRBV2 and TRBJ1-1, with a weak D call TRBD1 (5 bases). Germline CDR1 SNHLY, CDR2 FYNNEI. The CDR3 covers 14 residues. Trimming left V 4 bases short and J 3 bases short, with 12 bases between. The CDR3 sequence: CASSGEGTDTEAFF. The CDR3 nucleotides are TGTGCCAGCAGTGGAGAGGGGACGGACACTGAAGCTTTCTTT.

V is TRBV19 and J is TRBJ2-7, with D unresolved. Per germline, CDR1 LNHDA and CDR2 SQIVND (reference sequence). Trimming removed 2 bases at V and 6 bases at J, with 11 bases between. CDR3 length: 13 amino acids. The CDR3 DNA is TGTGCCAGTAGTATAACCGGGTTCGGCGAGCAGTACTTC. Protein product: CASSITGFGEQYF.

Ten or more counts support this clone. V usage is TRBV11-2 and J usage is TRBJ1-5; 8 nucleotides line up with TRBD1. Per the germline V gene, CDR1 is SGHAT and CDR2 is FQNNGV. This CDR3 is built from 15 residues. Trimming at V came to 3 bases and at J to 0 bases, leaving 1 base not matched to a gene. CDR3 nucleotide sequence: TGTGCCAGCAGCTTGGACAGGGCTAGCAATCAGCCCCAGCATTTT. Protein: CASSLDRASNQPQHF.

This clone showed up just once. The chain is built from TRBV5-4 and TRBJ1-1; TRBD1 matches at 7 bases. This CDR3 spans 17 amino acids. CDR1 SGHNT and CDR2 YYREEE come from the germline V gene (reference sequence). With 4 bases clipped from V and 2 bases from J, the junction kept 14 bases outside the gene matches. CDR3 DNA sequence: TGTGCCAGCAGCCCCTTAGCCGGGACAGATCAAAACACTGAAGCTTTCTTT. Its translation is CASSPLAGTDQNTEAFF.

V is TRBV6-4 and J is TRBJ2-1, with D maybe TRBD2 (6 bases). The V end lost 6 bases, the J end lost 3 bases, and 18 bases lay between the germline ends. Per germline, CDR1 MRHNA and CDR2 SNTAGT. This CDR3 has 16 amino acids. The CDR3 loop is CASSPRGGVGYNEQFF. The DNA of the CDR3 is TGTGCCAGCAGCCCGCGTGGAGGGGTGGGCTACAATGAGCAGTTCTTC.

The chain carries TRBV6-6 and TRBJ2-5, with 7 bases that match TRBD2. The J segment lost 5 bases and the V segment lost 0 bases, leaving 9 bases of the junction unmatched. The CDR3 spans 16 residues. Germline V gene sequence: CDR1 MNHNY, CDR2 SVGAGI (reference sequence). This CDR3 is CASSYSSWEGWETQYF. As DNA, the CDR3 is TGTGCCAGCAGTTACTCGAGCTGGGAGGGTTGGGAGACCCAGTACTTC.

The rearrangement links TRBV30 to TRBJ1-2; D gene unclear. Per germline, CDR1 GTSNPN and CDR2 SVGIG (reference sequence). The CDR3 runs to 12 residues. V was pared by 1 base and J by 4 bases, with 7 bases between. The chain's CDR3 is CAWSDSVYGYTF. In DNA, the CDR3 is TGTGCCTGGAGTGACAGCGTCTATGGCTACACCTTC.

The chain couples TRBV25-1 to TRBJ2-3; D is unresolved. The CDR3 has 15 residues. V lost 1 base to trimming and J lost 4 bases, with 12 bases between them. Germline V gene lookup returns CDR1 MGHDK and CDR2 SYGVNS. The CDR3 spells CASSESAGVADTQYF. The DNA for the CDR3 is TGTGCCAGCAGTGAATCTGCTGGTGTGGCAGATACGCAGTATTTT.